The TCR beta chain described here comes from a study of blood T cell repertoires in COVID-19 (dated by TCRdb to the early 2020s). Notes on the research overall: Collaborator samples came from the United States, Italy and Spain and covered acute and convalescent phases of COVID-19. The prospective study material was composed of cDNA or gDNA derived from T cells, B-cell-depleted T cells, or PBMCs. Subjects who had been exposed to COVID-19, were actively infected with it, or had recovered from it provided the deeply sampled blood TCRbeta repertoires that made up the dataset. The repertoires were made available in a free public database intended to serve as a resource for research on the immune response to SARS-CoV-2. Samples came from the ongoing ImmuneRACE study (first 160 participants) plus 1,254 subjects from 6 global collaborators. A de-identified subject ID, COVID-19 status, age in years and sex were almost always included in the sample metadata. Where available, HLA class I and class II types were obtained from metadata supplied by the sample provider rather than from assay-based typing. Beyond this particular receptor, the publication reports: How much clinical and demographic metadata was included differed by source and by participant, and the metadata was provided uncurated.

Another Seattle source contributed samples from volunteer blood donors who had recovered from COVID-19. Whole blood was collected in K2EDTA tubes by collaborating institutions according to the institutions' own protocols. For TCRbeta analysis, collaborator samples were shipped as frozen whole blood, as isolated PBMCs, or as DNA extracted from either sample type. The immunoSEQ Assay, a bias-controlled multiplex PCR, was used to amplify TCRbeta CDR3 regions from genomic DNA. Per the authors' processing: Nucleated cell counts per sample were estimated from amplification of reference gene primers within the assay. To quantify the absolute abundance of each unique TCRbeta CDR3 rearrangement, sequence reads were collapsed and filtered. For each sample, productive Simpson clonality was calculated by taking the square root of Simpson's diversity index across productive rearrangements. The clones in this table, taken by TCRdb from immuneACCESS, are in-frame only. Not every clone is retained; where verified, under half of the shortfall comes from an unresolved V gene, and the cause of the rest is unknown. For V, J and clone size, that table is used; D and trimming come from the DNA. This sample lists fewer than 150,000 clones; approximately 88% were detected once. The ten largest make up around 12% of the sample.

In the case of this clone: Its antigen remains unidentified. Base qualities are not recorded, but no much larger clone differs from it by a single base.

CDR1 and CDR2, looked up from the germline V gene (reference sequence), are MNHEY and SMNVEV. V is pared back by 2 bases and J by 9 bases, with 13 bases lying between the germline termini. From its cysteine to its phenylalanine, the CDR3 spans 13 amino acids. Only the CDR3 part of the read is kept: 39 bases, read in frame from the first base. The chain is assembled from TRBV27 and TRBJ2-5, and the D gene may be TRBD2, 5 bases matching. The receptor's source is a woman in her thirties who had recovered from COVID-19. Sequencing was performed on peripheral blood. The nucleotide sequence is given as TGTGCCAGCAGTTTAGGGGAGACTCAGGCCCAGTACTTC. Translation gives CASSLGETQAQYF.